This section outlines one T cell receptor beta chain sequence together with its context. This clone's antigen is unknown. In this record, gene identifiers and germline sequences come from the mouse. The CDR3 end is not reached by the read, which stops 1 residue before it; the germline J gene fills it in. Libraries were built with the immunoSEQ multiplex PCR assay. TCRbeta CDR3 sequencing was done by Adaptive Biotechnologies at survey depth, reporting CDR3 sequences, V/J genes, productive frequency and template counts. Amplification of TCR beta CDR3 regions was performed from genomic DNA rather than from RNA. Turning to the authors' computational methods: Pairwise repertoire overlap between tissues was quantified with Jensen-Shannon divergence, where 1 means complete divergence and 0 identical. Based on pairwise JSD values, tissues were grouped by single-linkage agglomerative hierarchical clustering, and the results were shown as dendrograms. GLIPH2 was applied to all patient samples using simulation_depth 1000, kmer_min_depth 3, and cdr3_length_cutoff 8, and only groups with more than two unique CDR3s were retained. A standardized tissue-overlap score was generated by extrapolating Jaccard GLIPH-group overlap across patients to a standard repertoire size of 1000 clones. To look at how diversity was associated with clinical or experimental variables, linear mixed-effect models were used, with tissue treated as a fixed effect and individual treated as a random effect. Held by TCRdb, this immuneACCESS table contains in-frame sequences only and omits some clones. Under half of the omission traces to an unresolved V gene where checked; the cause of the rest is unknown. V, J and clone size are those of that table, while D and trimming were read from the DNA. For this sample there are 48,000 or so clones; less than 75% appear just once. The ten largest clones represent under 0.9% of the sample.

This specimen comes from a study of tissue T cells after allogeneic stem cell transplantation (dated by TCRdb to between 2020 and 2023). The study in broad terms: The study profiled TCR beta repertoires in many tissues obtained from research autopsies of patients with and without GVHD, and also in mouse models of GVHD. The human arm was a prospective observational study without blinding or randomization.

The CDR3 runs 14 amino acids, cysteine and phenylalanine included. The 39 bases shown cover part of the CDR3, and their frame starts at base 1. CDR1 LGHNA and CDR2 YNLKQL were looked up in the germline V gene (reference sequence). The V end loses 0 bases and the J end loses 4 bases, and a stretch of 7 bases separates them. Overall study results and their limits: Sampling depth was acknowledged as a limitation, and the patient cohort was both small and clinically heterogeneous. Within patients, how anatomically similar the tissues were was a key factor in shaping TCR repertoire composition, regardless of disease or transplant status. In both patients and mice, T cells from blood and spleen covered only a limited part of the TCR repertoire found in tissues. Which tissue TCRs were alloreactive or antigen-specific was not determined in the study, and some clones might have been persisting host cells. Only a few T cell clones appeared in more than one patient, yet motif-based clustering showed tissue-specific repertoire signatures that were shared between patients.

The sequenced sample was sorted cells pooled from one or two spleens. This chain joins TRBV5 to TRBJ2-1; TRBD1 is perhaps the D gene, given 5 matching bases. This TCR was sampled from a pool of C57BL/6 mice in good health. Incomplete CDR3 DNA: TGTGCCAGCAGCCAAGACAGGGATTATGCTGAGCAGTTC. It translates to CASSQDRDYAEQF. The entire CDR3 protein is CASSQDRDYAEQFF.